The present T cell receptor (beta chain) was sequenced within a study of blood T cells in healthy people across ages. The CDR3 spans 15 residues. V lost 6 bases to trimming and J lost 3 bases, with 17 bases between them. Then a second PCR, running roughly 7 to 11 cycles, was carried out with a sample-barcoded 5' primer and a J-beta primer mix. TCRdb reanalysed the 5' RACE reads using MiXCR and keeps one entry per CDR3 protein. This repertoire shows 550,000 to 750,000 distinct CDR3 sequences, around a fifth found once; its top ten account for approximately 3.7%. The sequencing sample was made of blood. The chain couples TRBV12-3 or TRBV12-4 to TRBJ1-2; D possibly corresponds to TRBD1 (6 bases). This clonotype originated in a man in his 70s in good health. In nucleotides, the CDR3 is TGTGCCAGCAGCTCAGGGGAAGTTACTTACTATGGCTACACCTTC. It translates to CASSSGEVTYYGYTF.